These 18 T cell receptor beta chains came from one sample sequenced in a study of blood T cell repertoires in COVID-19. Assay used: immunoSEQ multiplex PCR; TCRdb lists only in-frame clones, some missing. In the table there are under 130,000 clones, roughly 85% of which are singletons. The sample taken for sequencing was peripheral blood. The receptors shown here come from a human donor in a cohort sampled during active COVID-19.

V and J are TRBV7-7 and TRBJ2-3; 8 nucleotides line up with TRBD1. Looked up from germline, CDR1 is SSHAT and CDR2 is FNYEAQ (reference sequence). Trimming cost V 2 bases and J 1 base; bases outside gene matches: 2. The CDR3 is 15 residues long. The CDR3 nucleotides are TGTGCCAGCAGCTTAACGGGACAGGGCACAGATACGCAGTATTTT. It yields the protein CASSLTGQGTDTQYF. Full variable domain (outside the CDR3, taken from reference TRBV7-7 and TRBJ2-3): GAGVSQSPRYKVTKRGQDVTLRCDPISSHATLYWYQQALGQGPEFLTYFNYEAQPDKSGLPSDRFSAERPEGSISTLTIQRTEQRDSAMYRCASSLTGQGTDTQYFGPGTRLTVL.

The CDR3 DNA sequence: TGCGCCAGCAGCTTGGTGAACGGGGGGGCCGCGGAGACCCAGTACTTC. Translated: CASSLVNGGAAETQYF. The gene calls are TRBV5-1 and TRBJ2-5; 8 bases map to TRBD2. V dropped 0 bases and J dropped 5; count of bases not matched to a gene: 9. CDR1 and CDR2 (germline): SGHRS, YFSETQ. The length of the CDR3 is 16 residues.

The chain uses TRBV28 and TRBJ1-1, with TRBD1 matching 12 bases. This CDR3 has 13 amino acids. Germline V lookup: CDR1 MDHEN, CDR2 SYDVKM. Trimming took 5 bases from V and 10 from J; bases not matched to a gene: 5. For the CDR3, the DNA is TGTGCCAGCAGTACGGGACAGGGGGCCCGAGCTTTCTTT. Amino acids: CASSTGQGARAFF.

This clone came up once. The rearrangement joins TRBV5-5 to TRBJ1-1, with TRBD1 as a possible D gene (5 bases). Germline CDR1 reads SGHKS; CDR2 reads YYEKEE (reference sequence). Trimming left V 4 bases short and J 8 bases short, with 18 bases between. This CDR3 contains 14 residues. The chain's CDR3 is CASSPGQGLGEAFF. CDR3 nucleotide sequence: TGTGCCAGCAGCCCAGGCCAGGGATTAGGGGAAGCTTTCTTT.

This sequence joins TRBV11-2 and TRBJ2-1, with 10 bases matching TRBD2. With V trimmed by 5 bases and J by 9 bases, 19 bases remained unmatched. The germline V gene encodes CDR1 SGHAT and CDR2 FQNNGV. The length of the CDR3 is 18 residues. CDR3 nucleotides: TGTGCCAGCAGCAAGATAGTGGGACTAGCGCCCGGGCGTGGTGAGCAGTTCTTC. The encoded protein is CASSKIVGLAPGRGEQFF.

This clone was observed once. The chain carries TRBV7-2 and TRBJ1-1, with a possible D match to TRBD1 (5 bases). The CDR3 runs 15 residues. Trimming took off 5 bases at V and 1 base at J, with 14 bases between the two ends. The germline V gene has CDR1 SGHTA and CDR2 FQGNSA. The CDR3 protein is CASSAFRVSNTEAFF. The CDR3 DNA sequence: TGTGCCAGCAGCGCATTCAGGGTATCGAACACTGAAGCTTTCTTT.

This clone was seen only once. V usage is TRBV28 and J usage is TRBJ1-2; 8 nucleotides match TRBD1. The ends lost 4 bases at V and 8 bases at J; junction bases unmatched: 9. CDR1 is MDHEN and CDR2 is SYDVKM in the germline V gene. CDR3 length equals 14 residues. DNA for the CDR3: TGTGCCAGCAGTTCTCTGGACAGGGCCCCCGGCTACACCTTC. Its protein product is CASSSLDRAPGYTF.

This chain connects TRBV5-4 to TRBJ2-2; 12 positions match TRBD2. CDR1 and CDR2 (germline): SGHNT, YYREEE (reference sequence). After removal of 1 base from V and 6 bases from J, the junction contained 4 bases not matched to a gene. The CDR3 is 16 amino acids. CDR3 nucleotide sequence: TGTGCCAGCAGCTTGCTAGCGGGAGGGTATTCCGGGGAGCTGTTTTTT. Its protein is CASSLLAGGYSGELFF.

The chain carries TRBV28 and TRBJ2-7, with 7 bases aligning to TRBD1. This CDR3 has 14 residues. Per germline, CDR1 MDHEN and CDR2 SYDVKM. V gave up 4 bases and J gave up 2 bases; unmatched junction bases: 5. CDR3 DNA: TGTGCCAGCAGTTCCCGGACAGGCGCCTACGAGCAGTACTTC. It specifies CASSSRTGAYEQYF.

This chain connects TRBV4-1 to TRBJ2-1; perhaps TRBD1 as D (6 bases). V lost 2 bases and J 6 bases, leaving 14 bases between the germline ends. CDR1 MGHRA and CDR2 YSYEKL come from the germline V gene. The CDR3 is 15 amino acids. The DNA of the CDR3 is TGCGCCAGCAGCCAACAAGGGGGTTCACCCAATGAGCAGTTCTTC. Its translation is CASSQQGGSPNEQFF.

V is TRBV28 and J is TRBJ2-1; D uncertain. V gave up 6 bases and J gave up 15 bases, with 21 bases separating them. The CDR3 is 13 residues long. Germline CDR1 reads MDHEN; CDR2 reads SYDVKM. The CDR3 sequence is CASSPLTYNGWFF. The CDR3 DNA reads TGTGCCAGCAGCCCCCTTACATACAATGGCTGGTTCTTC.

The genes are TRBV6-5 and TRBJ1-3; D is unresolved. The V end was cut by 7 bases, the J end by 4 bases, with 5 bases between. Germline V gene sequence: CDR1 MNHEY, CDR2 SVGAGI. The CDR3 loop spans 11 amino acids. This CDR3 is CASILGNTIYF. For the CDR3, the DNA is TGTGCCAGCATCCTAGGAAACACCATATATTTT.

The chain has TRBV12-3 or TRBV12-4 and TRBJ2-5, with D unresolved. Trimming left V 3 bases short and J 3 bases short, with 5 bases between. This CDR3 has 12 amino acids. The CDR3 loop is CASSFTEETQYF. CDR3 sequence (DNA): TGTGCCAGCAGTTTTACGGAAGAGACCCAGTACTTC.

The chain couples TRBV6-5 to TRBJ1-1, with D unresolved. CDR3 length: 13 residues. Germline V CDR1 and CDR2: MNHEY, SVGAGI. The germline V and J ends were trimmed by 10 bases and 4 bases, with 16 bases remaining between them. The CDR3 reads CAILSRGATEAFF. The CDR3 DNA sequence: TGTGCCATCCTCTCCCGGGGAGCCACTGAAGCTTTCTTT.

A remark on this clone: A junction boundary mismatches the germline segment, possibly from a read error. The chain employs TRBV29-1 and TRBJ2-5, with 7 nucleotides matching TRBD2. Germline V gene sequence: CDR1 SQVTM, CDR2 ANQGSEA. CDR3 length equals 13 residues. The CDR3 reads CSVPGTTQESQYF. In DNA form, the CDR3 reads TGCAGCGTGCCCGGGACTACCCAAGAGAGCCAGTACTTC.

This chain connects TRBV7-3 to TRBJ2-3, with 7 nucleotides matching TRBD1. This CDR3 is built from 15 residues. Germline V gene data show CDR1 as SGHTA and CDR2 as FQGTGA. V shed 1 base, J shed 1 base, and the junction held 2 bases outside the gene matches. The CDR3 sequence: CASSLIGQGTDTQYF. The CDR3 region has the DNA TGTGCCAGCAGCTTAATCGGACAGGGCACAGATACGCAGTATTTT.

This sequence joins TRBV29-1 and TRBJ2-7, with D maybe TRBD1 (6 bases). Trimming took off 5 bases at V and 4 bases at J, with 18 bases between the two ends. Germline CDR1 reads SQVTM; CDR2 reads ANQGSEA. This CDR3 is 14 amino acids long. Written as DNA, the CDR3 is TGCAGCGTTCTGGGCCAGGGGAGTCAGTACGAGCAGTACTTC. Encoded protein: CSVLGQGSQYEQYF.

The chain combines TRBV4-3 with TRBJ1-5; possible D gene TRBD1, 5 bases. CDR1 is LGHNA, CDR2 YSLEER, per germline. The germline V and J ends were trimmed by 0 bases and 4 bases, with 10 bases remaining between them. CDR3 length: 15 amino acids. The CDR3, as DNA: TGCGCCAGCAGCCAAGAAGGACATGGTAATCAGCCCCAGCATTTT. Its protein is CASSQEGHGNQPQHF.